What follows are 9 T cell receptor beta chains derived from one specimen sequenced in a study of regulatory T cells in long-lasting Graves disease. Time point of the sample: newly diagnosed GD, antithyroid drugs for less than 3 months. From RNA extracted from PBMCs, the TCR library was made. iRepertoire HTBI primers and Arm-PCR of CDR3 regions built TCR beta libraries. TCRdb analysed the multiplex PCR reads with MiXCR anew, one entry per CDR3 protein. Of hundreds of thousands of distinct CDR3 sequences listed, approximately 12% are singletons. This same sample was also part of a study on T cells in Graves' hyperthyroidism and ophthalmopathy.

Sequencing used peripheral blood mononuclear cells (PBMCs), obtained at new diagnosis, from a patient treated with antithyroid drugs. These TCRs come from a woman in her twenties or thirties with Graves disease.

This clonotype was counted at least ten times. This chain uses TRBV9 with TRBJ2-2; D unclear. Germline V gene sequence: CDR1 SGDLS, CDR2 YYNGEE. Trimming cost V 0 bases and J 7 bases, with 4 bases left between them. This CDR3 has 12 amino acids. CDR3 residues: CASSVGSGELFF. For the CDR3, the DNA is TGTGCCAGCAGCGTAGGGAGCGGGGAGCTGTTTTTT.

This clonotype was seen ten or more times. This rearrangement joins TRBV11-2 to TRBJ2-5; D might be TRBD2 (6 bases). Germline V CDR1 and CDR2: SGHAT, FQNNGV. This CDR3 is built from 15 residues. The V and J ends lost 4 bases and 7 bases respectively, with 19 bases between them. CDR3 sequence reads: CASSSFGGERGTQYF. CDR3 sequence (DNA): TGTGCCAGCAGCTCCTTCGGGGGAGAAAGGGGGACCCAGTACTTC.

This clonotype was counted a few times. The rearrangement uses TRBV10-3 and TRBJ2-2, with 7 positions matching TRBD1. Trimming took 11 bases from V and 1 from J; bases not matched to a gene: 4. In germline, CDR1 is ENHRY, CDR2 SYGVKD. The CDR3 runs to 13 residues. The CDR3 region is CASGDRNTGELFF. CDR3 coding DNA: TGTGCCTCAGGGGACAGGAACACCGGGGAGCTGTTTTTT.

The rearrangement links TRBV5-1 to TRBJ2-2; tentatively, D is TRBD2 (5 bases). V was clipped by 4 bases and J by 0 bases, with 10 bases between them. The germline V gene has CDR1 SGHRS and CDR2 YFSETQ. The CDR3 spans 15 residues. CDR3 amino acids: CASSPGSPNTGELFF. The CDR3 nucleotides are TGCGCCAGCAGCCCGGGGAGTCCGAACACCGGGGAGCTGTTTTTT.

This clonotype was counted many times. The V call is TRBV11-3, the J call TRBJ2-2; 7 nucleotides match TRBD2. V gave up 5 bases and J gave up 5 bases; unmatched junction bases: 8. From germline, CDR1 is SGHNT and CDR2 YENEEA. CDR3 size: 15 residues. The CDR3 DNA reads as TGTGCCAGCAGCAGCGGGGTAGGGGCGACCGGGGAGCTGTTTTTT. It translates to CASSSGVGATGELFF.

This clonotype was recorded at least ten times. V and J are TRBV12-3 or TRBV12-4 and TRBJ1-6; D is ambiguous. The V gene lost 5 bases and the J gene lost 8 bases, with 10 bases spanning the gap. CDR3 length: 13 amino acids. Here the CDR3 reads CASSLSRDSPLHF. The CDR3 DNA follows: TGTGCCAGCAGTCTCTCCCGGGATTCACCCCTCCACTTT.

This clonotype came up many times. This sequence joins TRBV4-2 and TRBJ1-6; possible D gene TRBD1, 5 bases. V lost 0 bases and J 7 bases, leaving 7 bases between the germline ends. CDR1 is LGHNA, CDR2 YNFKEQ, per germline. There are 14 residues in the CDR3. The CDR3 spells CASSQEQENSPLHF. CDR3 sequence (DNA): TGTGCCAGCAGCCAAGAACAGGAAAATTCACCCCTCCACTTT.

The sample holds many counts of this clonotype. The chain carries TRBV7-2 and TRBJ1-1, with no clear D. The germline CDR1 and CDR2 sequences are SGHTA and FQGNSA. Trimming took 5 bases from V and 5 from J, leaving 15 bases between them. The CDR3 contains 14 residues. CDR3 coding DNA: TGTGCCAGCAGCCCCGGGCCCCGGCGGACTGAAGCTTTCTTT. This codes for CASSPGPRRTEAFF.

This clonotype was detected many times. V usage is TRBV28 and J usage is TRBJ2-7, with 12 bases that match TRBD1. V was pared by 5 bases and J by 7 bases, with 9 bases of the junction left unmatched. Germline V CDR1 and CDR2: MDHEN, SYDVKM. This CDR3 has 15 amino acids. CDR3 sequence (DNA): TGTGCCAGCAGTCCCGAAGGGACAGGGGGCTGGGAGCAGTACTTC. It translates to CASSPEGTGGWEQYF.